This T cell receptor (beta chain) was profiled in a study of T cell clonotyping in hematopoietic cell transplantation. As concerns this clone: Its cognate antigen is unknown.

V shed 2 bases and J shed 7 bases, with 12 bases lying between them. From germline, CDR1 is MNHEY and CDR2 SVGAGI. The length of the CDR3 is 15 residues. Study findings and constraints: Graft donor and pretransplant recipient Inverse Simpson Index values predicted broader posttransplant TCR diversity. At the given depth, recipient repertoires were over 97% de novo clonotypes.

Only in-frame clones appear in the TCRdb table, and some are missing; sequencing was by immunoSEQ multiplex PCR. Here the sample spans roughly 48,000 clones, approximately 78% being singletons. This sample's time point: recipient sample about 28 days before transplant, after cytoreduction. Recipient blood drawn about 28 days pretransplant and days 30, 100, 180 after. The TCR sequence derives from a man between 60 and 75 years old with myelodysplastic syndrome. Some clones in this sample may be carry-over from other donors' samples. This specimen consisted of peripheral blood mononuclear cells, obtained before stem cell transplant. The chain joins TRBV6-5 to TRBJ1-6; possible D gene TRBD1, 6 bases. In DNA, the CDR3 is TGTGCCAGCAGTTACCTCGGACAGTCCAATTCACCCCTCCACTTT. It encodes CASSYLGQSNSPLHF.